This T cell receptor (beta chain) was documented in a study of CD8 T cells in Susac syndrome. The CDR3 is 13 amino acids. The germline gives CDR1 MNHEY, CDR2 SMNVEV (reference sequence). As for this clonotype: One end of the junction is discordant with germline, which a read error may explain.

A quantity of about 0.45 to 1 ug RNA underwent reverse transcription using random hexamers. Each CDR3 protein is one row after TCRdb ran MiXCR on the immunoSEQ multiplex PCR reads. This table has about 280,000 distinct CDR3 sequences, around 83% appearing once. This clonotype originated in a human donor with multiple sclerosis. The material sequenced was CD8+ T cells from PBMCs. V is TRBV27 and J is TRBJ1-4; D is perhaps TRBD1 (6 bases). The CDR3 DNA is TGTGCCAGCAGTTTATCTTTAACAGGGCAATTACTTTTT. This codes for CASSLSLTGQLLF.